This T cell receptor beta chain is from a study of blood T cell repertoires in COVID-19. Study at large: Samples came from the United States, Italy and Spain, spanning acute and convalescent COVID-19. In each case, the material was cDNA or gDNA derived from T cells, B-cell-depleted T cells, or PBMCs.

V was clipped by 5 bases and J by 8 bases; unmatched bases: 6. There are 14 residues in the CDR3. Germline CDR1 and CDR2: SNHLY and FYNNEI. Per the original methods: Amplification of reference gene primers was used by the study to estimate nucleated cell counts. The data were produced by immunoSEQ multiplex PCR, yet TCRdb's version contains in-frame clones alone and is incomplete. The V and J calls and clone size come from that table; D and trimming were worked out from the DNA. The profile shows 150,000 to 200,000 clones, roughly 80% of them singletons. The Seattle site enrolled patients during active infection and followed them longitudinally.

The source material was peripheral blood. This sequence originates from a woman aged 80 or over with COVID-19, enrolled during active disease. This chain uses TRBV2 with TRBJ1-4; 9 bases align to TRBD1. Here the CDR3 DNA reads TGTGCCAGCAGTCTACAGGGGGCGGAAGAAAAACTGTTTTTT. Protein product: CASSLQGAEEKLFF.